This record concerns one T cell receptor beta chain sequence. Generated by immunoSEQ multiplex PCR, the TCRdb table keeps only in-frame clones and is missing some. This sample carries some 640,000 clones, roughly 86% of them seen once, and the ten largest clones take 0.0094%. The data stem from a study of shared T cell receptors in the human thymus. The germline V gene encodes CDR1 SGHTA and CDR2 FQGNSA. The CDR3 extends over 17 amino acids. V was pared by 5 bases and J by 1 base, with 17 bases between. These same data were also listed under a study on human thymus T cells.

This TCR was sampled from a boy under two years old with a congenital heart defect. The sample was thymocytes. The chain combines TRBV7-2 with TRBJ2-2; possible D gene TRBD1, 6 bases. CDR3 residues: CASSPPTGPQNTGELFF. DNA of the CDR3: TGTGCCAGCAGCCCTCCGACAGGTCCCCAGAACACCGGGGAGCTGTTTTTT.